The subject of this entry is one T cell receptor beta chain. Its antigen is still unknown. The data were taken from a study of cytomegalovirus exposure and HLA in healthy donors. Study observations and caveats: Later analysis placed DRB1 highest and HLA-C lowest in TCR association rates, which differed by HLA locus. The study designated 164 TCR beta chains cytomegalovirus-associated. TCR beta V- and J-gene trimming, according to a later analysis, was linked to a missense DCLRE1C variant.

CDR1 and CDR2 (germline): MGHDK, SYGVNS. Trimming stripped 5 bases from V and 1 base from J, with 9 bases between. This CDR3 region has 14 residues. Nominal health characterized the donors when sampled, though unrecorded immune exposures were likely. A multiplex PCR was run with 60 Vbeta primers and 13 Jbeta primers. The data were produced by immunoSEQ multiplex PCR, yet TCRdb's version contains in-frame clones alone and is incomplete. Of 95,000 to 150,000 clones listed, roughly 82% are singletons. The V call is TRBV25-1, the J call TRBJ2-1, with D tentatively TRBD2 (5 bases). The specimen was PBMCs. The clonotype originates from a woman under 30 in good health and CMV-seronegative. CDR3 protein: CASSPPGSYNEQFF. The CDR3, as DNA: TGTGCCAGCAGTCCCCCGGGATCCTACAATGAGCAGTTCTTC.